This entry lists 5 T cell receptor beta chains sequenced from one sample in a study of CD8 T cells in Susac syndrome. RNA was extracted with the RNeasy kit, and a quantity of 0.5 to 1 ug was reverse transcribed using random hexamers. Each CDR3 protein gets one entry after TCRdb re-called the immunoSEQ multiplex PCR reads with MiXCR. The sample has about 60,000 distinct CDR3 sequences; approximately 92% are singletons. Sequencing was performed on CD8+ T cells from PBMCs. The receptors come from a human donor in good health.

V and J are TRBV7-2 and TRBJ1-1; maybe TRBD1 (5 bases). Germline loops: CDR1 SGHTA, CDR2 FQGNSA. The CDR3 runs to 13 residues. Trimming removed 3 bases from V and 4 bases from J, with 9 bases in between. The CDR3 loop reads CASSLSGRTEAFF. The CDR3 DNA reads as TGTGCCAGCAGCTTGTCGGGGCGCACTGAAGCTTTCTTT.

The chain joins TRBV5-1 to TRBJ2-7, with 9 bases matching TRBD1. The CDR3 loop spans 14 amino acids. Germline V gives CDR1 SGHRS, CDR2 YFSETQ. V trimming: 4 bases; J trimming: 5 bases; junction bases outside the gene matches: 7. The DNA for the CDR3 is TGCGCCAGCAGCGGCGGGACAGGGCTCCACGAGCAGTACTTC. This sequence encodes CASSGGTGLHEQYF.

The CDR3 DNA sequence: TGTGCCAGCAGCCTGGACGGCCCAGGGTATGGCTACACCTTC. Its protein is CASSLDGPGYGYTF. The chain links TRBV5-8 to TRBJ1-2; perhaps TRBD1 as D (5 bases). The germline V gene encodes CDR1 SGHTS and CDR2 YDEGEE. The CDR3 spans 14 residues. Trimming left V 4 bases short and J 5 bases short, with 15 bases between.

V and J are TRBV7-9 and TRBJ1-5; D may be TRBD1 (5 bases). CDR3 length: 15 residues. The germline V gene has CDR1 SEHNR and CDR2 FQNEAQ (reference sequence). V dropped 5 bases and J dropped 0 bases, with 11 bases sitting between them. CDR3 sequence reads: CASSPQGYSNQPQHF. The CDR3 nucleotides are TGTGCCAGCAGCCCCCAGGGTTATAGCAATCAGCCCCAGCATTTT.

The chain carries TRBV27 and TRBJ1-1; D unclear. Looked up from germline, CDR1 is MNHEY and CDR2 is SMNVEV (reference sequence). V lost 8 bases and J 0 bases, leaving 10 bases between the germline ends. This CDR3 contains 13 residues. The CDR3 region has the DNA TGTGCCAGCGCGCCCCGGGTGAACACTGAAGCTTTCTTT. As protein: CASAPRVNTEAFF.